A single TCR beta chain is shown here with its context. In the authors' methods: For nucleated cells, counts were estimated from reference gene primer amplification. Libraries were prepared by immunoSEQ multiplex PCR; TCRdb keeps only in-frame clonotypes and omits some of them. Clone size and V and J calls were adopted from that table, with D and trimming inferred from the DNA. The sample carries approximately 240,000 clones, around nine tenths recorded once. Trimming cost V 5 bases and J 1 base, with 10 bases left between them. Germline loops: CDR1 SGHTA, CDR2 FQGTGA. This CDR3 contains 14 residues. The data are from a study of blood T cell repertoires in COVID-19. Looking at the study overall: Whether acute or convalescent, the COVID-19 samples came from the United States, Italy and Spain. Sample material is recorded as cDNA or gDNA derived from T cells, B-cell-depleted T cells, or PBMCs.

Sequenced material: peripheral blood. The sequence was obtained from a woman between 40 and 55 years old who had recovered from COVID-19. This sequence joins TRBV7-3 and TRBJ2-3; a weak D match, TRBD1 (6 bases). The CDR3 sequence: CASSPRTGTDTQYF. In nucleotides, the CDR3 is TGTGCCAGCAGCCCGAGGACAGGCACAGATACGCAGTATTTT.